A selection of T cell receptor beta chains follows, all from one sample in a study of blood T cell repertoires in COVID-19. TCRdb keeps only in-frame clones here, not all; method: immunoSEQ multiplex PCR. The data show more than 200,000 clones, around 87% seen once. The specimen was PBMCs or T cells enriched from blood (not recorded which). These receptors all come from a man aged 25-40 years in a cohort exposed to, infected with or recovered from COVID-19 (not recorded which). Both conserved end residues are part of each CDR3. The order of the fields is clone size, J gene, D gene, V gene, CDR3 protein, CDR3 DNA. A D gene is named only where the DNA matches it firmly. Expanded clones get a size class; other rows say once, few or many, or leave the size out.

NA TRBJ2-1 TRBD2 TRBV6-5 CASSYGTSGRGEQFF TGTGCCAGCAGTTACGGGACTAGCGGGAGGGGTGAGCAGTTCTTC
NA TRBJ1-6 NA TRBV20-1 CSASFIRVVDSPLHF TGCAGTGCTAGTTTTATCAGGGTAGTGGATTCACCCCTCCACTTT
NA TRBJ1-1 NA TRBV9 CASSAPAGVNTEAFF TGTGCCAGCAGCGCCCCGGCAGGGGTGAACACTGAAGCTTTCTTT
NA TRBJ2-7 NA TRBV7-6 CASSSALALLGYEQYF TGTGCCAGCAGCAGCGCTCTAGCTCTTTTGGGCTACGAGCAGTACTTC
NA TRBJ2-7 NA TRBV9 CASSAGQSYYEQYF TGTGCCAGCAGCGCCGGACAGAGTTACTACGAGCAGTACTTC
NA TRBJ2-4 TRBD1 TRBV11-1 CASSRTGRYSIQYF TGTGCCAGCAGCCGGACAGGGAGGTACAGCATTCAGTACTTC
NA TRBJ2-1 NA TRBV14 CASRGGGAYNEQFF TGTGCCAGCCGCGGAGGGGGCGCTTACAATGAGCAGTTCTTC
NA TRBJ1-6 NA TRBV27 CASSPRGFRSSYNSPLHF TGTGCCAGCAGCCCCCGGGGGTTCAGAAGCTCCTATAATTCACCCCTCCACTTT
NA TRBJ2-7 NA TRBV3-1/TRBV3-2 CASSQALTGPYEQYF TGTGCCAGCAGCCAAGCTTTAACAGGGCCGTACGAGCAGTACTTC
NA TRBJ2-1 NA TRBV19 CASSIADSYNEQFF TGTGCCAGTAGTATTGCGGATTCCTACAATGAGCAGTTCTTC
NA TRBJ1-3 NA TRBV7-8 CASSLAAAGNTIYF TGTGCCAGCAGCTTAGCGGCCGCTGGAAACACCATATATTTT
few TRBJ2-7 TRBD1 TRBV4-3 CASSQDYRGEQYF TGCGCCAGCAGCCAAGATTACAGGGGCGAGCAGTACTTC
NA TRBJ1-2 TRBD1 TRBV18 CASSPGTAYGYTF TGTGCCAGCTCACCAGGGACAGCCTATGGCTACACCTTC
NA TRBJ2-2 TRBD1 TRBV6-1 CASSESEQGARTGELFF TGTGCCAGCAGCGAATCTGAACAGGGGGCGCGTACCGGGGAGCTGTTTTTT
few TRBJ2-7 NA TRBV6-2/TRBV6-3 CASSASDSYEQYF TGTGCCAGCAGCGCTAGTGACTCTTACGAGCAGTACTTC
NA TRBJ2-5 NA TRBV5-1 CASSRFKPEETQYF TGCGCCAGCAGCCGATTTAAGCCCGAAGAGACCCAGTACTTC
once TRBJ1-1 NA TRBV4-1 CASSPQTGTKNTEAFF TGCGCCAGCAGCCCCCAAACCGGGACAAAGAACACTGAAGCTTTCTTT
NA TRBJ2-2 NA TRBV24-1 CATSDPPGNTGELFF TGTGCCACCAGTGACCCTCCCGGGAACACCGGGGAGCTGTTTTTT
NA TRBJ1-2 TRBD1 TRBV6-2/TRBV6-3 CASSYGTGRYGYTF TGTGCCAGCAGTTACGGGACAGGGCGCTATGGCTACACCTTC
NA TRBJ2-3 NA TRBV27 CASSFDRSTDTQYF TGTGCCAGCAGTTTTGACAGGAGTACAGATACGCAGTATTTT
NA TRBJ1-4 NA TRBV27 CASSYHQGSNEKLFF TGTGCCAGCAGTTACCACCAGGGCTCTAATGAAAAACTGTTTTTT
NA TRBJ2-2 NA TRBV7-3 CASSFGGTATGELFF TGTGCCAGCAGCTTCGGGGGTACAGCGACCGGGGAGCTGTTTTTT
NA TRBJ1-4 NA TRBV6-5 CVSSDIGKEKLFF TGTGTTTCGAGTGACATCGGAAAGGAAAAACTGTTTTTT
NA TRBJ2-7 TRBD1 TRBV5-1 CASSLDGQAIFQVEQYF TGCGCCAGCAGCTTGGACGGACAGGCCATCTTCCAGGTCGAGCAGTACTTC
NA TRBJ1-5 NA TRBV6-2/TRBV6-3 CASSTLPFEGNQPQHF TGTGCCAGCAGTACCCTCCCTTTCGAGGGCAATCAGCCCCAGCATTTT
few TRBJ1-2 TRBD1 TRBV19 CASSIGSGQGRFYGYTF TGTGCCAGTAGTATTGGAAGCGGACAGGGGCGCTTCTATGGCTACACCTTC
NA TRBJ1-6 NA TRBV28 CASSFMRGFNNSPLHF TGTGCCAGCAGTTTCATGCGCGGATTTAATAATTCACCCCTCCACTTT
NA TRBJ1-2 NA TRBV6-5 CASSPRDWVDGYTF TGTGCCAGCAGTCCCAGGGATTGGGTCGATGGCTACACCTTC
NA TRBJ2-1 TRBD2 TRBV2 CASSETSGSLSYNEQFF TGTGCCAGCAGTGAAACTAGCGGGAGTCTCTCCTACAATGAGCAGTTCTTC
NA TRBJ1-1 NA TRBV3-1/TRBV3-2 CASSQSDRNTEAFF TGTGCCAGCAGCCAATCTGACAGAAACACTGAAGCTTTCTTT
NA TRBJ2-7 NA TRBV5-1 CASSDGSGISEQYF TGCGCCAGCAGCGACGGGAGTGGTATCTCGGAGCAGTACTTC
NA TRBJ1-6 NA TRBV19 CASSITSGAGNSPLHF TGTGCCAGTAGTATAACATCTGGGGCAGGCAATTCACCCCTCCACTTT
NA TRBJ2-2 TRBD1 TRBV6-4 CASSQQGSNTGELFF TGTGCCAGCAGCCAACAGGGGTCGAACACCGGGGAGCTGTTTTTT
once TRBJ2-7 TRBD2 TRBV5-1 CASSLAWQREGSYEQYF TGCGCCAGCAGCTTGGCCTGGCAGCGGGAGGGCTCCTACGAGCAGTACTTC
NA TRBJ2-1 NA TRBV28 CASRTTLNEQFF TGTGCCAGCAGGACTACGCTCAATGAGCAGTTCTTC